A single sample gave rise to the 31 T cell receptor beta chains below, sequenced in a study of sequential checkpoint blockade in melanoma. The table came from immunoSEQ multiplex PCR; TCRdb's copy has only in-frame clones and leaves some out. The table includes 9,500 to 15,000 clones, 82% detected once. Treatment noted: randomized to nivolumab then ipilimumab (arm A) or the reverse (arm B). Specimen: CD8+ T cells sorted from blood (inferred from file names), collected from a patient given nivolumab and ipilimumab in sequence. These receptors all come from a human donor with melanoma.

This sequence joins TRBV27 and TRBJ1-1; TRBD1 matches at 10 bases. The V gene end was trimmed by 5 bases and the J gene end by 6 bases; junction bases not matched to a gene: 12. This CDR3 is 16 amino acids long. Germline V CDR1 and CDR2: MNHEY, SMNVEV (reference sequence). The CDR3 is CASSDRGRIGSAEAFF. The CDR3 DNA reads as TGTGCCAGCAGTGACAGGGGGCGCATCGGATCGGCTGAAGCTTTCTTT.

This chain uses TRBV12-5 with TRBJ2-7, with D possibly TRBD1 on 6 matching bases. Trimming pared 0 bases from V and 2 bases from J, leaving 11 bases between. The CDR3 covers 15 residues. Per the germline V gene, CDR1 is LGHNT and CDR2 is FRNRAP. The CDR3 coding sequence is TGTGCTAGTGGTTTGGTACGAACAGGGCCCTACGAGCAGTACTTC. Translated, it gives CASGLVRTGPYEQYF.

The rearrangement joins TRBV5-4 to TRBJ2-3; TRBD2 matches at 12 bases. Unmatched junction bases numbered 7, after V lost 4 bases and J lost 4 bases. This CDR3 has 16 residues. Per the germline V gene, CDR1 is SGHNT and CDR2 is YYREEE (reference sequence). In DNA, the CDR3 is TGTGCCAGCAGCCTAGGACTAGCGGGGAGCGCAGATACGCAGTATTTT. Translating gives CASSLGLAGSADTQYF.

CDR3 amino acids: CASSEDSLGEQYF. Here the CDR3 DNA reads TGCGCCAGCAGTGAAGACAGCTTAGGCGAGCAGTACTTC. This sequence joins TRBV10-2 and TRBJ2-7; D might be TRBD1 (5 bases). V lost 3 bases to trimming and J lost 6 bases, with 12 bases between them. Germline values: CDR1 WSHSY, CDR2 SAAADI. The CDR3 consists of 13 residues.

CDR3 in amino acids: CASSSSGPTEAFF. DNA for the CDR3: TGCGCCAGCAGCTCTTCAGGGCCCACTGAAGCTTTCTTT. V and J are TRBV5-1 and TRBJ1-1; TRBD1 is a possible D gene (5 bases). The CDR3 is 13 amino acids. From germline, CDR1 is SGHRS and CDR2 YFSETQ. V lost 3 bases to trimming and J lost 4 bases, with 10 bases between them. The full variable domain, in which reference TRBV5-1 and TRBJ1-1 provide the parts outside the CDR3, is KAGVTQTPRYLIKTRGQQVTLSCSPISGHRSVSWYQQTPGQGLQFLFEYFSETQRNKGNFPGRFSGRQFSNSRSEMNVSTLELGDSALYLCASSSSGPTEAFFGQGTRLTVV.

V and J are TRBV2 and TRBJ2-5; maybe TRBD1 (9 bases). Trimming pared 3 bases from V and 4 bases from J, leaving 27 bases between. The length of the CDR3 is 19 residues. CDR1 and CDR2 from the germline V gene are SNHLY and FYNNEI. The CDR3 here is CASSDDTGGGAGVGETQYF. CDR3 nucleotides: TGTGCCAGCAGTGACGATACAGGGGGCGGAGCGGGAGTTGGAGAGACCCAGTACTTC.

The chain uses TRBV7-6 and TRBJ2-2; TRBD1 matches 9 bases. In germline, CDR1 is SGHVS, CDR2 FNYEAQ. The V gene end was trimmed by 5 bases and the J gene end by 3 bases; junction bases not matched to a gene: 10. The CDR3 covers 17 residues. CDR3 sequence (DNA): TGTGCCAGCAGCCAGCTGCGGACAGGGGTGGACACCGGGGAGCTGTTTTTT. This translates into CASSQLRTGVDTGELFF.

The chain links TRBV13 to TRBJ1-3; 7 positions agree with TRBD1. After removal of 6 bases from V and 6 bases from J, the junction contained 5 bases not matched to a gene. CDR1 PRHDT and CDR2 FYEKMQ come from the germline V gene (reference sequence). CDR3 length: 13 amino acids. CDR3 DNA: TGTGCCAGCAGTTTGACAGGGCCAAACACCATATATTTT. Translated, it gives CASSLTGPNTIYF.

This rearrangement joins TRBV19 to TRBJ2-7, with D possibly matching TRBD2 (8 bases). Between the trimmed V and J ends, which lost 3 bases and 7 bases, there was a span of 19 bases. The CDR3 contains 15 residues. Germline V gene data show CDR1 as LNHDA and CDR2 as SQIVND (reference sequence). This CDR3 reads CASSIAHRGLDEQYF. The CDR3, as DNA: TGTGCCAGTAGTATTGCCCACAGGGGACTAGATGAGCAGTACTTC.

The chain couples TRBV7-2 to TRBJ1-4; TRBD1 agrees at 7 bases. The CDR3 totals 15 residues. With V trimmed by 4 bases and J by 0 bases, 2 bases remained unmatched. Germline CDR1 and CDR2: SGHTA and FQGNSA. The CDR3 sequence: CASSSGQATNEKLFF. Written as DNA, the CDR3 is TGTGCCAGCAGCTCTGGACAGGCAACTAATGAAAAACTGTTTTTT.

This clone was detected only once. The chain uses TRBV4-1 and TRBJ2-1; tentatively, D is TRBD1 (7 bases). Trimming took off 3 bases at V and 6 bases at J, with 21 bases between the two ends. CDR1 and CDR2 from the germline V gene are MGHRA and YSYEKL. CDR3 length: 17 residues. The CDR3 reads CASSQGRTGHSGNEQFF. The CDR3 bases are TGCGCCAGCAGCCAGGGAAGGACAGGTCATAGCGGCAATGAGCAGTTCTTC.

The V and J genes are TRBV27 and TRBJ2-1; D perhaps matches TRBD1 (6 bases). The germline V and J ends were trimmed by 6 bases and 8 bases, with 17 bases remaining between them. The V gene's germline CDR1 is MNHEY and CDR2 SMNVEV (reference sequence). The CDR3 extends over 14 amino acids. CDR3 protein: CASSRVHREDEQFF. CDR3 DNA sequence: TGTGCCAGCAGCCGAGTCCACAGGGAAGATGAGCAGTTCTTC.

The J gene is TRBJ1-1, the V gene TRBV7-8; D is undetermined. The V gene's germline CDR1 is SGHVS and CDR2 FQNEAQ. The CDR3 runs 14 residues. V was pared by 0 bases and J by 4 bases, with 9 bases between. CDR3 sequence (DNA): TGTGCCAGCAGCTTAGCGCCGGGGTCCACTGAAGCTTTCTTT. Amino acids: CASSLAPGSTEAFF.

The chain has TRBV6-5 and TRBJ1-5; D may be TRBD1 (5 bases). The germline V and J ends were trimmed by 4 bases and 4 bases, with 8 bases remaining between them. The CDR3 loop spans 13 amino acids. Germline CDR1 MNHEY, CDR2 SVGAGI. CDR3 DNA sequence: TGTGCCAGCAGTTGGGGCCTAAATCAGCCCCAGCATTTT. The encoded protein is CASSWGLNQPQHF.

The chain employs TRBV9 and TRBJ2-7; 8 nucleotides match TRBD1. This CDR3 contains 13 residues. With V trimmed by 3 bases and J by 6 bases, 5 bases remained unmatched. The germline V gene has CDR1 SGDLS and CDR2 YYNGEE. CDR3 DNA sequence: TGTGCCAGCAGCGCGACCACAGGGGGCGAGCAGTACTTC. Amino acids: CASSATTGGEQYF.

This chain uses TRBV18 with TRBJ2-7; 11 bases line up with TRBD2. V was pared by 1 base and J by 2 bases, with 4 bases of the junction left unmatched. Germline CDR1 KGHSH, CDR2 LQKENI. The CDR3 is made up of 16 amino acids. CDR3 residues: CASSPRPTSGTYEQYF. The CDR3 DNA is TGTGCCAGCTCACCACGTCCGACTAGCGGGACCTACGAGCAGTACTTC. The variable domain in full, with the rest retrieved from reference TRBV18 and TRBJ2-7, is NAGVMQNPRHLVRRRGQEARLRCSPMKGHSHVYWYRQLPEEGLKFMVYLQKENIIDESGMPKERFSAEFPKEGPSILRIQQVVRGDSAAYFCASSPRPTSGTYEQYFGPGTRLTVT.

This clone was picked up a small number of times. CDR3: CASSQQGFTEAFF. The CDR3 DNA is TGTGCCAGCAGCCAACAGGGCTTCACTGAAGCTTTCTTT. This chain uses TRBV13 with TRBJ1-1, with D tentatively TRBD1 (6 bases). This CDR3 has 13 residues. V lost 5 bases and J 4 bases, leaving 11 bases between the germline ends. Germline loops: CDR1 PRHDT, CDR2 FYEKMQ (reference sequence).

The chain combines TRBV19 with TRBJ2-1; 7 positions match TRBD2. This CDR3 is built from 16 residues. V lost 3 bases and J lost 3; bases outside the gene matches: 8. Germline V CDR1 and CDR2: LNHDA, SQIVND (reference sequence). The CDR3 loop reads CASSILAGALYNEQFF. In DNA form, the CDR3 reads TGTGCCAGTAGTATTCTGGCGGGAGCCCTCTACAATGAGCAGTTCTTC.

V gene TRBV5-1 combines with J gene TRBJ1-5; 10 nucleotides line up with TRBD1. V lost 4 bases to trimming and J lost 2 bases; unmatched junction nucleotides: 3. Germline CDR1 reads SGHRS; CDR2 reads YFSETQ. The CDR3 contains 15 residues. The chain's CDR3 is CASSLGTGGNQPQHF. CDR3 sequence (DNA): TGCGCCAGCAGCCTCGGGACAGGGGGCAATCAGCCCCAGCATTTT.

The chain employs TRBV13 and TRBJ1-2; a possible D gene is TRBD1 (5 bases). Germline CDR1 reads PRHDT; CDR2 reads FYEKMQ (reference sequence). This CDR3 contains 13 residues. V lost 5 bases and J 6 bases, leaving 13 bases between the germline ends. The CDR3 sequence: CASSPQGYDGYTF. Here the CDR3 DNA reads TGTGCCAGCAGCCCTCAGGGATACGATGGCTACACCTTC. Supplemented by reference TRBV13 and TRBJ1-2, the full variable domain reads AAGVIQSPRHLIKEKRETATLKCYPIPRHDTVYWYQQGPGQDPQFLISFYEKMQSDKGSIPDRFSAQQFSDYHSELNMSSLELGDSALYFCASSPQGYDGYTFGSGTRLTVV.

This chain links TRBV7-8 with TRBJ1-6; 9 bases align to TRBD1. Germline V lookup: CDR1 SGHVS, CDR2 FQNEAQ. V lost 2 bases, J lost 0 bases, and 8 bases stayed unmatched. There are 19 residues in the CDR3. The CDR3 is CASSLRAQGASSYNSPLHF. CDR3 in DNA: TGTGCCAGCAGCTTAAGGGCACAGGGGGCTAGCTCCTATAATTCACCCCTCCACTTT. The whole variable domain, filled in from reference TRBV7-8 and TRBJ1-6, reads GAGVSQSPRYKVAKRGQDVALRCDPISGHVSLFWYQQALGQGPEFLTYFQNEAQLDKSGLPSDRFFAERPEGSVSTLKIQRTQQEDSAVYLCASSLRAQGASSYNSPLHFGNGTRLTVT.

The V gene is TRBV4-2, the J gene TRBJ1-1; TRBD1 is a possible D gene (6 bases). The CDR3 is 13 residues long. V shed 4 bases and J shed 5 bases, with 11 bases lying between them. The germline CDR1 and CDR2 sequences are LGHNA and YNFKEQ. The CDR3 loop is CASSPKRGTEAFF. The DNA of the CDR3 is TGTGCCAGCAGCCCAAAAAGGGGGACTGAAGCTTTCTTT.

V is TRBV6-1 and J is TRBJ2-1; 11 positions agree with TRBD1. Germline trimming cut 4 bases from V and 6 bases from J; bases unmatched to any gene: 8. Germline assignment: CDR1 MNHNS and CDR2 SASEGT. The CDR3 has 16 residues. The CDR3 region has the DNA TGTGCCAGCAGTGGCCTACCGGGACAGGGGGGCAATGAGCAGTTCTTC. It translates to CASSGLPGQGGNEQFF.

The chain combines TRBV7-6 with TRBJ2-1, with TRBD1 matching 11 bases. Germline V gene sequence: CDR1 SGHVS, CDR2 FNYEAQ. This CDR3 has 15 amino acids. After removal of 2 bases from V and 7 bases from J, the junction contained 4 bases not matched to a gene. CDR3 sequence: CASSLLDRGQNEQFF. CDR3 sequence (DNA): TGTGCCAGCAGCTTACTGGACAGGGGGCAAAATGAGCAGTTCTTC.

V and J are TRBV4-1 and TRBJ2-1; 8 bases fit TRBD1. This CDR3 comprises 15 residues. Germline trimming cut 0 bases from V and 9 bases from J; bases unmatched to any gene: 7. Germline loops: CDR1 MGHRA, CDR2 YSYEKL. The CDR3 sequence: CASSQETQGAGEQFF. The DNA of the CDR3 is TGCGCCAGCAGCCAAGAGACCCAGGGGGCAGGTGAGCAGTTCTTC.

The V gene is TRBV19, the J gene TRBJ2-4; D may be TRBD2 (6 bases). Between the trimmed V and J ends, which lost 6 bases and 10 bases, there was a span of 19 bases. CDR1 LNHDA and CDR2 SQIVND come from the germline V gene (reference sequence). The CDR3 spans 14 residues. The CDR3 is CASRDWGDPNIQYF. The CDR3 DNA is TGTGCCAGTAGGGATTGGGGGGACCCCAATATTCAGTACTTC.

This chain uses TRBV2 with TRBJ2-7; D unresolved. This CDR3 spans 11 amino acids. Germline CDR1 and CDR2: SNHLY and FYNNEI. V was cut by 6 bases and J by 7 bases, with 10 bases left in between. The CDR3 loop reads CASSPLEEQYF. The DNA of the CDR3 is TGTGCCAGCAGCCCCCTAGAAGAGCAGTACTTC.

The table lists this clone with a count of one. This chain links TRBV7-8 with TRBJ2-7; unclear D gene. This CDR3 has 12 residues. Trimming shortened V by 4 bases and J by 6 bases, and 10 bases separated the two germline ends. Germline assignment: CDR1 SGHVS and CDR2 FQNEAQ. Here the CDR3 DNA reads TGTGCCAGCAGCTCCTCCTGGCTCGAGCAGTACTTC. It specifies CASSSSWLEQYF.

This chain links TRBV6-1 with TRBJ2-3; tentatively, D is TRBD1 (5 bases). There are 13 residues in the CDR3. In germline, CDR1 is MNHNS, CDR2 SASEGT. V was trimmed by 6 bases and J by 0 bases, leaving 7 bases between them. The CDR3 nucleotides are TGTGCCAGCAGGCCAGGGAGCACAGATACGCAGTATTTT. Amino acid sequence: CASRPGSTDTQYF.

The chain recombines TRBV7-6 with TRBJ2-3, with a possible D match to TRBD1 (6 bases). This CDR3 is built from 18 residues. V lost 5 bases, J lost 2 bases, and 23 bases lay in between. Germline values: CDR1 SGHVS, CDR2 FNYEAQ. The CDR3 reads CASSPSWRTAGHTDTQYF. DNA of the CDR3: TGTGCCAGCAGCCCATCATGGAGGACAGCCGGACACACAGATACGCAGTATTTT.

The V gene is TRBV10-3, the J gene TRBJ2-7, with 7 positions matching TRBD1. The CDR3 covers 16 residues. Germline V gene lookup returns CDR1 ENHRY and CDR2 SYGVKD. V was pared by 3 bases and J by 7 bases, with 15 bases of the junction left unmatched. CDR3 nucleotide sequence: TGTGCCATCAGTGACGATGTAGGGGGCCAGACAGATGAGCAGTACTTC. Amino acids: CAISDDVGGQTDEQYF.